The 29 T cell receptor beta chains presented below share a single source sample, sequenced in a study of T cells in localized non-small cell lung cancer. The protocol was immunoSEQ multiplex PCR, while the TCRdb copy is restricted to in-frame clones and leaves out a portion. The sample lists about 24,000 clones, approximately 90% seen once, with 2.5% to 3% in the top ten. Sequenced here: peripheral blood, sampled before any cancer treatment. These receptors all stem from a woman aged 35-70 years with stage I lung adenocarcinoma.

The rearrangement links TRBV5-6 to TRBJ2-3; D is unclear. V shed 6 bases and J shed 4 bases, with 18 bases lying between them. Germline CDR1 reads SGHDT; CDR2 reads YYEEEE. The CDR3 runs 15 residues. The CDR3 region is CASTPPRQGSDTQYF. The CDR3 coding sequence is TGTGCCAGCACCCCACCCAGACAAGGATCAGATACGCAGTATTTT.

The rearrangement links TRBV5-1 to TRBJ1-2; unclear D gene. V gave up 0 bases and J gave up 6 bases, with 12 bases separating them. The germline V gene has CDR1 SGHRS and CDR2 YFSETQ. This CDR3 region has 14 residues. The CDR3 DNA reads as TGCGCCAGCAGCTTGGTCGGGGAACCGAATGGCTACACCTTC. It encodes CASSLVGEPNGYTF. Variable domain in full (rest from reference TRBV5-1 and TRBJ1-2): KAGVTQTPRYLIKTRGQQVTLSCSPISGHRSVSWYQQTPGQGLQFLFEYFSETQRNKGNFPGRFSGRQFSNSRSEMNVSTLELGDSALYLCASSLVGEPNGYTFGSGTRLTVV.

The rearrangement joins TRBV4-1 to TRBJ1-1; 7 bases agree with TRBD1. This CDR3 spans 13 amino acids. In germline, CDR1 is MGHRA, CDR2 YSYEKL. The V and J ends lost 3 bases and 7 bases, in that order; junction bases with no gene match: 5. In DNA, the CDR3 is TGCGCCAGCAGCCAGATACAGGGGTATGAAGCTTTCTTT. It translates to CASSQIQGYEAFF.

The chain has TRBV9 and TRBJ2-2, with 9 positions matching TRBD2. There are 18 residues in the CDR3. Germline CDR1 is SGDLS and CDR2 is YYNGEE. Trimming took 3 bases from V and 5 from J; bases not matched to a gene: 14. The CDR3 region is CASSAPSGAGGGTGELFF. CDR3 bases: TGTGCCAGCAGCGCCCCTTCAGGAGCGGGAGGTGGAACCGGGGAGCTGTTTTTT.

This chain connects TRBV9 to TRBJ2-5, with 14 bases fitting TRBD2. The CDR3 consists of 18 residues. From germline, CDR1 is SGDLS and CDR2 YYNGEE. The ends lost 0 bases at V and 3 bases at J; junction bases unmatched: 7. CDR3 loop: CASSVVPLGLAGEETQYF. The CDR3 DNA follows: TGTGCCAGCAGCGTAGTGCCCCTGGGACTAGCGGGAGAAGAGACCCAGTACTTC.

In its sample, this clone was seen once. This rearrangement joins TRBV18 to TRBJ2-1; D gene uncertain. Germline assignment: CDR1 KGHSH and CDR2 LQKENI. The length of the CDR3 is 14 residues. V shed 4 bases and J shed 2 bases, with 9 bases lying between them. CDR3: CASSLLQTYNEQFF. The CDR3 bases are TGTGCCAGCTCACTTTTACAGACCTACAATGAGCAGTTCTTC.

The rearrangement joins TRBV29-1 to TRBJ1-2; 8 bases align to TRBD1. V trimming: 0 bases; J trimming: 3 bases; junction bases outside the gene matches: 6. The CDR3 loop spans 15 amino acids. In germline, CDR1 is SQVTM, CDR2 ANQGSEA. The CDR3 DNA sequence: TGCAGCGTTGAAGAACGGACAGGGCTTGACTATGGCTACACCTTC. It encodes CSVEERTGLDYGYTF.

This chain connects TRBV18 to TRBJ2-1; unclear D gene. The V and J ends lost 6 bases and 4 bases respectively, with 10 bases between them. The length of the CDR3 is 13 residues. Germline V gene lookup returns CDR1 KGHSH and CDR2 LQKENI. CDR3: CASSPLWYNEQFF. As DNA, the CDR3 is TGTGCCAGCTCGCCTCTTTGGTACAATGAGCAGTTCTTC.

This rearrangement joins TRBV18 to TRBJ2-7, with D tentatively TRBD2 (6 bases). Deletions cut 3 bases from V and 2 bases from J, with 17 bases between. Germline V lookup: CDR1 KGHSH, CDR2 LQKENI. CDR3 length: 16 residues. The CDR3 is CASSPGGGTAPYEQYF. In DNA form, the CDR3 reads TGTGCCAGCTCACCCGGGGGTGGGACTGCACCCTACGAGCAGTACTTC.

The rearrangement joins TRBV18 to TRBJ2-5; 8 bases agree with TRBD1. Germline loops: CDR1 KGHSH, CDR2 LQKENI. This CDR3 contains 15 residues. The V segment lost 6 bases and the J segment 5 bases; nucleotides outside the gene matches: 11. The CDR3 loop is CASSPWDRSEETQYF. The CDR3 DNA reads TGTGCCAGCTCCCCCTGGGACAGGTCGGAGGAGACCCAGTACTTC.

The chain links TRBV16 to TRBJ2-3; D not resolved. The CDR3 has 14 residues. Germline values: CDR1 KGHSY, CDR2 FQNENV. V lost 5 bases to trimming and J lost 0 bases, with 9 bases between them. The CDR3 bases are TGTGCCAGCAGCTCGAGCCAAAGCACAGATACGCAGTATTTT. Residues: CASSSSQSTDTQYF.

CDR3: CASSLRGELFF. CDR3 DNA sequence: TGTGCCAGCAGTTTAAGGGGGGAGCTGTTTTTT. This chain uses TRBV27 with TRBJ2-2; no definite D call. There are 11 residues in the CDR3. Germline V gene sequence: CDR1 MNHEY, CDR2 SMNVEV (reference sequence). The V end lost 2 bases, the J end lost 8 bases, and 3 bases lay between the germline ends.

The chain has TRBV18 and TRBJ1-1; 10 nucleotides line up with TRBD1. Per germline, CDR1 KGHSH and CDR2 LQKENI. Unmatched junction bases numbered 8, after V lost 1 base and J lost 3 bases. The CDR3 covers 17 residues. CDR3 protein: CASSPRGLGTGDTEAFF. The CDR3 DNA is TGTGCCAGCTCACCACGGGGCCTCGGGACAGGGGACACTGAAGCTTTCTTT.

CDR3 protein: CASSSRDTSYNEQFF. Written as DNA, the CDR3 is TGTGCCAGCTCATCCCGGGACACCTCCTACAATGAGCAGTTCTTC. This chain uses TRBV19 with TRBJ2-1; a weak D match, TRBD1 (6 bases). The CDR3 spans 15 residues. V was trimmed by 9 bases and J by 0 bases, leaving 15 bases between them. CDR1 and CDR2 (germline): LNHDA, SQIVND (reference sequence).

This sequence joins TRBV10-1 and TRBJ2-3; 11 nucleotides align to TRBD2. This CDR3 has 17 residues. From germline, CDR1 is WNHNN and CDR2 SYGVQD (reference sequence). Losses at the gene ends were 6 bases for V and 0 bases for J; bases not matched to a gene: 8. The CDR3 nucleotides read TGCGCCAGCAGCGAAAGACTAGCGGGAAAGAGCACAGATACGCAGTATTTT. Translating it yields CASSERLAGKSTDTQYF.

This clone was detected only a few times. The CDR3 DNA follows: TGTGCCAGCCGTTCGTCTGTCGGGGGCCGGCGGAACTATGGCTACACCTTC. The encoded protein is CASRSSVGGRRNYGYTF. The gene calls are TRBV19 and TRBJ1-2, with D perhaps TRBD1 (6 bases). This CDR3 region has 17 residues. CDR1 is LNHDA and CDR2 is SQIVND in the germline V gene (reference sequence). Trimming shortened V by 9 bases and J by 2 bases, and 25 bases separated the two germline ends.

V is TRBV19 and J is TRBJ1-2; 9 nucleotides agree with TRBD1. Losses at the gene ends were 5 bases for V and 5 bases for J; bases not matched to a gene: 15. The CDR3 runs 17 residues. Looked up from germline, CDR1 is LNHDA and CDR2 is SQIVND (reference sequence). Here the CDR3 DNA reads TGTGCCAGTAGTTCGGACAGGGGCGCACGCCTATTGTATGGCTACACCTTC. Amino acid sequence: CASSSDRGARLLYGYTF.

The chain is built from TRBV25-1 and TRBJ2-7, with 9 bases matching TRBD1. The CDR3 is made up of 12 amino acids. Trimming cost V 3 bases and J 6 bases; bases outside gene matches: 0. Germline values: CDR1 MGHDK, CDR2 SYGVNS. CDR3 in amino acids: CASSEDRGEQYF. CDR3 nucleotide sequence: TGTGCCAGCAGTGAGGACAGGGGCGAGCAGTACTTC.

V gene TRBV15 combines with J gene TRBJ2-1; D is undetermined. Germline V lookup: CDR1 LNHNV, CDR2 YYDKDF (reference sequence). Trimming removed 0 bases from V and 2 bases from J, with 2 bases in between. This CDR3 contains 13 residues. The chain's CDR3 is CATSRDPYNEQFF. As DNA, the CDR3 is TGTGCCACCAGCAGAGATCCCTACAATGAGCAGTTCTTC.

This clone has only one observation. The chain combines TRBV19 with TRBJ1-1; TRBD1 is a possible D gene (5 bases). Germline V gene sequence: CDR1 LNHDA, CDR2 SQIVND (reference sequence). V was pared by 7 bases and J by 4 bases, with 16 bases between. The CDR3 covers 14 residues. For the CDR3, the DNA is TGTGCCAGTATCCCCGGTGGGGGGGGCACTGAAGCTTTCTTT. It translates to CASIPGGGGTEAFF.

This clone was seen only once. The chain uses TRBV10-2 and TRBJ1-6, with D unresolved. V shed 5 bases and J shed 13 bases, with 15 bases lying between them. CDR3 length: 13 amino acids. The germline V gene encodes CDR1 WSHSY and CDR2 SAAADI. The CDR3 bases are TGCGCCAGCAGTCCCGGACGAGCTATCCCCCTCCACTTT. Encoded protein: CASSPGRAIPLHF.

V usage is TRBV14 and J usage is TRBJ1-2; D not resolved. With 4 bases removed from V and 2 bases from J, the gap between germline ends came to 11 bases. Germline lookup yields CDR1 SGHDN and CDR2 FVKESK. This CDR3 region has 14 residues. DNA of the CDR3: TGTGCCAGCAGCCCTAATGTTGGAAACTATGGCTACACCTTC. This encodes CASSPNVGNYGYTF.

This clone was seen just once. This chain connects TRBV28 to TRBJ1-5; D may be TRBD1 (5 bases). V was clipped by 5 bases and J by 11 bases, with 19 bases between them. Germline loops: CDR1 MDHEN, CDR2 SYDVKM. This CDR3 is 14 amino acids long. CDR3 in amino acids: CASSTGDVGPAQHF. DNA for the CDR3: TGTGCCAGCAGTACCGGGGATGTGGGGCCGGCCCAGCATTTT.

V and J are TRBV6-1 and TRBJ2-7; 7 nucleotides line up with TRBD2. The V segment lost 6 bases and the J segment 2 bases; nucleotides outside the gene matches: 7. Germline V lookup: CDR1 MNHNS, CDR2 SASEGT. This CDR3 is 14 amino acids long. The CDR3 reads CASSPLGGAYEQYF. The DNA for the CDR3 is TGTGCCAGCAGCCCTCTTGGGGGGGCCTACGAGCAGTACTTC.

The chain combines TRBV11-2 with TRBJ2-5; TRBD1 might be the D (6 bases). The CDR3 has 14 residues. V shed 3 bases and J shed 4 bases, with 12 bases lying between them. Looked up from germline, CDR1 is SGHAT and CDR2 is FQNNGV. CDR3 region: CASSFFGQLETQYF. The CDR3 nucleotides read TGTGCCAGCAGCTTTTTCGGACAGTTAGAGACCCAGTACTTC.

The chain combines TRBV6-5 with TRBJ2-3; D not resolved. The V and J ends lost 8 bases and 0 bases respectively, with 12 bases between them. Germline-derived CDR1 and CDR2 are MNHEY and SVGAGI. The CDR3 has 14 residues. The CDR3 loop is CASGLSDSTDTQYF. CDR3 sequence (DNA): TGTGCCAGCGGGTTATCAGATAGCACAGATACGCAGTATTTT.

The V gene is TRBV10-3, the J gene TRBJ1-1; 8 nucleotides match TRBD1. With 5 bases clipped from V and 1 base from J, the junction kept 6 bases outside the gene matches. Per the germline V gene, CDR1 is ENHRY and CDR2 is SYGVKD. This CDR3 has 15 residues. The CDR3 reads CAISMWTGRNTEAFF. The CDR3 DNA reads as TGTGCCATCAGTATGTGGACAGGGAGGAACACTGAAGCTTTCTTT.

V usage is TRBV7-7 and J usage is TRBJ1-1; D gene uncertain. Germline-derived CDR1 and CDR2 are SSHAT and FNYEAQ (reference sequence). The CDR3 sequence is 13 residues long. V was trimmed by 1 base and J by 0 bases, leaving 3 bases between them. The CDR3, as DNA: TGTGCCAGCAGCTTAGGGATGAACACTGAAGCTTTCTTT. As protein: CASSLGMNTEAFF.

The CDR3: CASSYIDFTDTQYF. DNA of the CDR3: TGTGCCAGCAGTTACATTGATTTCACAGATACGCAGTATTTT. The chain combines TRBV6-6 with TRBJ2-3, with unresolved D. This CDR3 has 14 residues. Germline CDR1 and CDR2: MNHNY and SVGAGI (reference sequence). Trimming removed 2 bases at V and 2 bases at J, with 8 bases between.